This T cell receptor beta chain was sequenced in a study of blood T cell repertoires in COVID-19. Points on this clone: In the same sample, other DNA sequences code for this CDR3.

There are 13 residues in the CDR3. In germline, CDR1 is SGHAT, CDR2 FQNNGV. The junction had 4 bases not matched to a gene; V was cut back by 4 bases and J by 7 bases. This table comes from immunoSEQ multiplex PCR, and its TCRdb copy is limited to in-frame clones, with some not included. Of some 250,000 clones listed, approximately 80% are singletons. The chain joins TRBV11-2 to TRBJ1-5; 7 bases match TRBD1. Input material: peripheral blood. The receptor's source is a man aged 60 to 75 with acute or convalescent COVID-19. The CDR3 DNA sequence: TGTGCCAGCAGCTCCGACAGGGCCCAGCCCCAGCATTTT. Residues: CASSSDRAQPQHF. Complete variable domain (other parts from reference TRBV11-2 and TRBJ1-5): EAGVAQSPRYKIIEKRQSVAFWCNPISGHATLYWYQQILGQGPKLLIQFQNNGVVDDSQLPKDRFSAERLKGVDSTLKIQPAKLEDSAVYLCASSSDRAQPQHFGDGTRLSIL.